These T cell receptor beta chains were read from a single sample in a study of immune characterization of retroperitoneal liposarcoma. One entry per CDR3 protein results from TCRdb running MiXCR on the PCR reads. This table has roughly 2,000 distinct CDR3 sequences, around 38% appearing once. Sequenced material: tumor tissue. Receptors originate from a male donor with retroperitoneal liposarcoma. The CDR3 runs from the conserved cysteine through the conserved F or W. Fields, in order: J gene, clone size, V gene, D gene, CDR3 protein, CDR3 DNA. The D gene is left open where the match is weak. Clone sizes are given selectively: once, few, many, or a class where the clone is expanded.

J gene: TRBJ2-7
clone size: large
V gene: TRBV7-2
D gene: NA
CDR3 protein: CASSFFRTDSYEQYF
CDR3 DNA: TGTGCCAGCAGCTTCTTCCGGACAGACTCCTACGAGCAGTACTTC

J gene: TRBJ2-1
clone size: once
V gene: TRBV6-6
D gene: NA
CDR3 protein: CASSYSLLSYNEQFF
CDR3 DNA: TGTGCCAGCAGTTACTCGCTCCTTTCCTACAATGAGCAGTTCTTC

J gene: TRBJ2-5
clone size: NA
V gene: TRBV6-6
D gene: NA
CDR3 protein: CASSLDGGALSQETQYF
CDR3 DNA: TGTGCCAGCAGTCTGGATGGAGGGGCCCTCTCCCAAGAGACCCAGTACTTC

J gene: TRBJ1-4
clone size: NA
V gene: TRBV5-5
D gene: TRBD1
CDR3 protein: CASSFRGQQNEKLFF
CDR3 DNA: TGTGCCAGCAGCTTTAGGGGACAGCAAAATGAAAAACTGTTTTTT

J gene: TRBJ1-1
clone size: NA
V gene: TRBV10-3
D gene: NA
CDR3 protein: CAIRIAGRLNTEAFF
CDR3 DNA: TGTGCCATCAGGATAGCTGGACGGCTGAACACTGAAGCTTTCTTT

J gene: TRBJ2-1
clone size: NA
V gene: TRBV6-1
D gene: TRBD1
CDR3 protein: CASSDSPGGGEQFF
CDR3 DNA: TGTGCCAGCAGTGACTCCCCAGGGGGCGGGGAGCAGTTCTTC

J gene: TRBJ2-3
clone size: once
V gene: TRBV7-2
D gene: NA
CDR3 protein: CASSLAQLTDTQYF
CDR3 DNA: TGTGCCAGCAGCTTAGCCCAGCTCACAGATACGCAGTATTTT

J gene: TRBJ2-7
clone size: NA
V gene: TRBV11-3
D gene: NA
CDR3 protein: CASSLEGSYEQYF
CDR3 DNA: TGTGCCAGCAGCTTAGAGGGTTCCTACGAGCAGTACTTC

J gene: TRBJ2-7
clone size: few
V gene: TRBV7-6
D gene: NA
CDR3 protein: CASSFGFPAYEQYF
CDR3 DNA: TGTGCCAGCAGCTTCGGATTTCCCGCCTACGAGCAGTACTTC

J gene: TRBJ2-2
clone size: NA
V gene: TRBV7-3
D gene: NA
CDR3 protein: CASSLSGGSSRELFF
CDR3 DNA: TGTGCCAGCAGCCTCTCAGGGGGGAGTTCGAGGGAGCTGTTTTTT

J gene: TRBJ2-1
clone size: NA
V gene: TRBV28
D gene: NA
CDR3 protein: CASSLGGTYNEQFF
CDR3 DNA: TGTGCCAGCAGTTTGGGCGGGACCTACAATGAGCAGTTCTTC

J gene: TRBJ2-5
clone size: NA
V gene: TRBV6-1
D gene: NA
CDR3 protein: CASSQATYRLNEQYF
CDR3 DNA: TGTGCCAGCAGTCAGGCTACATACCGGCTTAATGAGCAGTACTTC

J gene: TRBJ2-1
clone size: NA
V gene: TRBV6-1
D gene: NA
CDR3 protein: CASTRGSSGGYNEQFF
CDR3 DNA: TGTGCCAGCACAAGGGGGTCTAGCGGAGGGTACAATGAGCAGTTCTTC

J gene: TRBJ2-7
clone size: medium-sized
V gene: TRBV7-8
D gene: TRBD2
CDR3 protein: CASRMYTSGRIYEQYF
CDR3 DNA: TGTGCCAGCAGGATGTACACTAGCGGGAGAATCTACGAGCAGTACTTC

J gene: TRBJ2-1
clone size: NA
V gene: TRBV6-5
D gene: NA
CDR3 protein: CASSYSTGKYNEQFF
CDR3 DNA: TGTGCCAGCAGTTACTCTACAGGGAAATACAATGAGCAGTTCTTC

J gene: TRBJ2-7
clone size: once
V gene: TRBV7-7
D gene: NA
CDR3 protein: CASSYRTVPGEQYF
CDR3 DNA: TGTGCTAGCAGCTACCGGACAGTTCCGGGCGAGCAGTACTTC

J gene: TRBJ2-7
clone size: large
V gene: TRBV12-3/TRBV12-4
D gene: NA
CDR3 protein: CASSLEYEQYF
CDR3 DNA: TGTGCCAGCAGTTTAGAATACGAGCAGTACTTC

J gene: TRBJ2-7
clone size: NA
V gene: TRBV27
D gene: TRBD2
CDR3 protein: CASLEKAGAYEQYF
CDR3 DNA: TGTGCCAGCCTTGAAAAGGCGGGGGCCTACGAGCAGTACTTC

J gene: TRBJ2-1
clone size: large
V gene: TRBV6-6
D gene: TRBD2
CDR3 protein: CASRKTSGSSYNEQFF
CDR3 DNA: TGTGCCAGCAGAAAAACTAGCGGGAGCTCCTACAATGAGCAGTTCTTC

J gene: TRBJ2-1
clone size: NA
V gene: TRBV6-1
D gene: TRBD2
CDR3 protein: CASSPPGVAGSSYNEQFF
CDR3 DNA: TGTGCCAGCAGTCCCCCGGGGGTAGCGGGTAGCTCCTACAATGAGCAGTTCTTC

J gene: TRBJ2-5
clone size: NA
V gene: TRBV6-5
D gene: TRBD1
CDR3 protein: CASSLQGEEETQYF
CDR3 DNA: TGTGCCAGCAGTTTACAGGGGGAAGAAGAGACCCAGTACTTC

J gene: TRBJ2-1
clone size: few
V gene: TRBV7-2
D gene: NA
CDR3 protein: CASSFQGYEQFF
CDR3 DNA: TGTGCCAGCAGCTTCCAGGGCTACGAGCAGTTCTTC